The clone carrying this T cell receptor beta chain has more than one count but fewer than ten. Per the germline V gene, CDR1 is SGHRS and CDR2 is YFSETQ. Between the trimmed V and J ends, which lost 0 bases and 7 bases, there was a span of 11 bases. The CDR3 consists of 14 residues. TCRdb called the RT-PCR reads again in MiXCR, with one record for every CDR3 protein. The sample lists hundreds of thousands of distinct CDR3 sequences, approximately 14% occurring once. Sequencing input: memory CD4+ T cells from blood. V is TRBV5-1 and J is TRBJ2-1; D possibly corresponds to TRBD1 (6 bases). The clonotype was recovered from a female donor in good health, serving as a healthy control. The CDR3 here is CASSLEGTRNEQFF. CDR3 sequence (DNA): TGCGCCAGCAGCTTGGAGGGGACAAGGAATGAGCAGTTCTTC.